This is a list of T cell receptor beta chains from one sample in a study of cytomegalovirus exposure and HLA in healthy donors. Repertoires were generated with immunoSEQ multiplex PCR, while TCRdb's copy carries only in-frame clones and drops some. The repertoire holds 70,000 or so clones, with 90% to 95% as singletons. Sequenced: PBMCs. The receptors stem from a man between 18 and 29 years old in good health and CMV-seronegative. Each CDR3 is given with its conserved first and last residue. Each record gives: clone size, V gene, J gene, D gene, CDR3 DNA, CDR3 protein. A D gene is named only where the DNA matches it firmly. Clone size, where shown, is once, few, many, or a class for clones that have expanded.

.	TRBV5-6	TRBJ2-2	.	TGTGCCAGCAGCTTGGTTATGAACACCGGGGAGCTGTTTTTT	CASSLVMNTGELFF
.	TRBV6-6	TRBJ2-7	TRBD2	TGTGCCAGCAGGGAACGGGAGGCCCTCTCCTACGAGCAGTACTTC	CASREREALSYEQYF
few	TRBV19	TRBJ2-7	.	TGTGCCAGTAGTGGAGAAAGGGCAGGGTCGACTCCCTACGAGCAGTACTTC	CASSGERAGSTPYEQYF
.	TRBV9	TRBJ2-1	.	TGTGCCAGCAGCGTAGCTCGCGGGCATGAGCAGTTCTTC	CASSVARGHEQFF
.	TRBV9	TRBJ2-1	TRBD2	TGTGCCAGCAGCTATAGCGGGAGAATCTACAATGAGCAGTTCTTC	CASSYSGRIYNEQFF
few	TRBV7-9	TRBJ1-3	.	TGTGCCAGCAGCTCACTCACGGCGGGCCCCGAGGGAAACACCATATATTTT	CASSSLTAGPEGNTIYF
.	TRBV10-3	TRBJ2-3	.	TGTGCCATCAGGTCTAACGGACTTAGCACAGATACGCAGTATTTT	CAIRSNGLSTDTQYF
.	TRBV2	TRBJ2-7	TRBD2	TGTGCCAGCAGCGACTTAGGGCTAGCGGAGAAATACGAGCAGTACTTC	CASSDLGLAEKYEQYF
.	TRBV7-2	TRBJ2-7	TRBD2	TGTGCCAGCAGCCCGGAACTAGCGGGAGGTTCGTACGAGCAGTACTTC	CASSPELAGGSYEQYF
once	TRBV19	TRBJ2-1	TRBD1	TGTGCCAGTAGTATTTGGGGACAGGGGAGGAATGAGCAGTTCTTC	CASSIWGQGRNEQFF
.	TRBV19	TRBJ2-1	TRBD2	TGTGCCAGTAGAGCTAGCGGGAGTGGTGAGCAGTTCTTC	CASRASGSGEQFF
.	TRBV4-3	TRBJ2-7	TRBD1	TGCGCCAGCAGCCAAGAGGACAGGAACTACGAGCAGTACTTC	CASSQEDRNYEQYF
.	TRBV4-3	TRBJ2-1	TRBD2	TGCGCCAGCAGCCATGCACTAGCGGGAGACTACAATGAGCAGTTCTTC	CASSHALAGDYNEQFF
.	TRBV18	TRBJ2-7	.	TGTGCCAGCTCACCTAGTGCGGGGATCACCTACGAGCAGTACTTC	CASSPSAGITYEQYF
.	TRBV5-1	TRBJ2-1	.	TGCGCCAGCAGCTTTACCGGGAAACAAGGGTTTTCCCGGGAGTTCTTC	CASSFTGKQGFSREFF
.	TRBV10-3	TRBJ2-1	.	TGTGCCATCAGCTCAGCAGCGGGTGATGGCTGGTTCTTC	CAISSAAGDGWFF
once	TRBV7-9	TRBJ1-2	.	TGTGCCAGCAGCTTTGGGGCCAGCTATGGCTACACCTTC	CASSFGASYGYTF
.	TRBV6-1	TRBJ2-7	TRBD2	TGTGCCAGCACCCCAGGGACTAGCGGGAGTAAGTACTTC	CASTPGTSGSKYF
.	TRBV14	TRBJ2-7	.	TGTGCCAGCAGCCAAGGGTGGAAGGGACTCTACTCCTACGAGCAGTACTTC	CASSQGWKGLYSYEQYF
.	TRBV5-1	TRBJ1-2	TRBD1	TGCGCCAGCAGCTTGGCCCTGGACAGGCGCAACTATGGCTACACCTTC	CASSLALDRRNYGYTF
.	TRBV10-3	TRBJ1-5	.	TGTGCCATCAGTGAGTCTATCCGGGACTCCAATCAGCCCCAGCATTTT	CAISESIRDSNQPQHF
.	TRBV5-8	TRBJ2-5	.	TGTGCCAGCAGGGGGGCCTGGCAAGAGACCCAGTACTTC	CASRGAWQETQYF
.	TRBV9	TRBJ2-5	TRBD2	TGTGCCAGCAGCGTGATAGCGGGGGACTTCCAAGAGACCCAGTACTTC	CASSVIAGDFQETQYF
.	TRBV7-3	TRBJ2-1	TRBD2	TGTGCCAGCAGCTTAAGTCCTAGCGGGAGGGGTGAGCAGTTCTTC	CASSLSPSGRGEQFF
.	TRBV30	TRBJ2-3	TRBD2	TGTGCCTGCAGAGCGGGAGCCGCAGATACGCAGTATTTT	CACRAGAADTQYF
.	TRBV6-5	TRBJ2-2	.	TGTGCCAGCAGCCGACGGGGTGAAAACACCGGGGAGCTGTTTTTT	CASSRRGENTGELFF
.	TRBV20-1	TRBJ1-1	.	TGCAGTGCTAGAGACGCAGGGGAAACTTTCTTT	CSARDAGETFF
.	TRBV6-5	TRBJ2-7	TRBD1	TGTGCCAGCAGTTATATGTTCGGGACAGGCGACTACGAGCAGTACTTC	CASSYMFGTGDYEQYF
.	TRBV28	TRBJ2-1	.	TGTGCCAGCAGCTGGGGGCTACCTGGGATGGTGAATGAGCAGTTCTTC	CASSWGLPGMVNEQFF
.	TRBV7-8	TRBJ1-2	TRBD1	TGTGCCAGCAGCTCAGGACAGGGGGAGTATGGCTACACCTTC	CASSSGQGEYGYTF
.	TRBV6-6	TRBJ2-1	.	TGTGCCAGCAGCCGATCCGCGGGTGAGCAGTTCTTC	CASSRSAGEQFF
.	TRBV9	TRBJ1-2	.	TGTGCCAGCAGCGTAGGGGGCCAGGGTGTTAACTATGGCTACACCTTC	CASSVGGQGVNYGYTF
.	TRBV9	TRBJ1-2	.	TGTGCCAGCAGCGTCGACGCACAGGGTCTGATCTATGGCTGCACCTTC	CASSVDAQGLIYGCTF
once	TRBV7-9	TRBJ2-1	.	TGTGCCAGCAGCTTACCGGGACTCTTGAACAATGAGCAGTTCTTC	CASSLPGLLNNEQFF
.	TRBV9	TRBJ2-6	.	TGTGCCAGCAGCGCCCACTTATCTGGGGCCAACGTCCTGACTTTC	CASSAHLSGANVLTF
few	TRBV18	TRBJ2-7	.	TGTGCCAGCTCACCACCCCAGTCCTACGAGCAGTACTTC	CASSPPQSYEQYF
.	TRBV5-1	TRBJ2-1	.	TGCGCCAGCAGCTACCGACAGCCCGACAATGAGCAGTTCTTC	CASSYRQPDNEQFF
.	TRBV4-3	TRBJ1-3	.	TGCGCCAGCAGCCAAGAGGGAGCTCGAAACACCATATATTTT	CASSQEGARNTIYF
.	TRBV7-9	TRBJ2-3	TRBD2	TGTGCCAGCAGCTTACACCTTAAGCCTACTAGCGGAGATACGCAGTATTTT	CASSLHLKPTSGDTQYF
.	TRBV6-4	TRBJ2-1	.	TGTGCCAGTCAGTACAGGGATGAGCAGTTCTTC	CASQYRDEQFF
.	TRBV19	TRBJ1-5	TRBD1	TGTGCCAGCAGGGGGCTGGATCAGCCCCAGCATTTT	CASRGLDQPQHF
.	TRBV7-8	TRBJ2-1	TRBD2	TGTGCCAGCAGCGGCGCCGGGACTAGTTTGAATGAGCAGTTCTTC	CASSGAGTSLNEQFF
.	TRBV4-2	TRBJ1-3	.	TGTGCCAGCAGCCAACCCGGACAGCACTCTGGAAACACCATATATTTT	CASSQPGQHSGNTIYF
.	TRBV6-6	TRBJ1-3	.	TGTGCCAGCAGTTACTCGAGCACAGTCTCTGGAAACACCATATATTTT	CASSYSSTVSGNTIYF
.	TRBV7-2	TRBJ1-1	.	TGTGCCAGCAGCTCACGAACAGGGCCGAACACTGAAGCTTTCTTT	CASSSRTGPNTEAFF
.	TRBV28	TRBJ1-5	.	TGTGCCAGCAGTTTCATCGCTGGCCCCCAGCATTTT	CASSFIAGPQHF
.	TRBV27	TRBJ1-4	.	TGTGCCAGCAGGGCCCTCAGGGTGGATGAAAAACTGTTTTTT	CASRALRVDEKLFF
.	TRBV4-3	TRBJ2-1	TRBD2	TGCGCCAGCAGCCAAGCGGCTTGGACTAGCGGGAGGAATGAGCAGTTCTTC	CASSQAAWTSGRNEQFF
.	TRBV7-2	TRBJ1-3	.	TGTGCCAGCAGCTTTACAGTCCCCCAATCTGGAAACACCATATATTTT	CASSFTVPQSGNTIYF
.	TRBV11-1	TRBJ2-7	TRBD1	TGTGCCTCCCAGAGGGGACAGGGAGATCGCGAGCAGTACTTC	CASQRGQGDREQYF
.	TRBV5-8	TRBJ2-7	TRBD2	TGTGCCAGCAGCTTGGCTACTAGCGGGAGCTTCCACGAGCAGTACTTC	CASSLATSGSFHEQYF
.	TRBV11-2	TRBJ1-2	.	TGTGCCAGCAGCTTAGGCAGGGCTAACTATGGCTACACCTTC	CASSLGRANYGYTF
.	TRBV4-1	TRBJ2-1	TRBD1	TGCGCCAGCAGCCAAGGCGGGACAGGGGGCTACAATGAGCAGTTCTTC	CASSQGGTGGYNEQFF